This T cell receptor (beta chain) was identified during a study of beta chain features in type 1 diabetes. Findings and limits, study-wide: Type 1 diabetes patients had moderately but significantly shorter TCRB CDR3s in all four CD4+ subsets. It was possible that PCR favored shorter templates, equally so in patients and controls. Healthy donors had naive, central memory and Treg TCRB repertoires that appeared less similar than those seen among patients.

All of the isolated RNA was reverse transcribed, so expressed TCRB transcripts were sequenced. The data were produced by immunoSEQ multiplex PCR, yet TCRdb's version contains in-frame clones alone and is incomplete. The table has about 650,000 clones, under 15% seen once. There are a few counts of this clone. No antigen is known for it. V was clipped by 0 bases and J by 5 bases, with 10 bases between them. The germline CDR1 and CDR2 sequences are GTSNPN and SVGIG (reference sequence). The CDR3 is made up of 13 amino acids. The clonotype originates from a man younger than 45 with type 1 diabetes. The source material was naive CD4+ T cells from blood. V usage is TRBV30 and J usage is TRBJ2-5, with D perhaps matching TRBD1 (6 bases). The CDR3 sequence: CAWSVQGPETQYF. The DNA of the CDR3 is TGTGCCTGGAGTGTACAGGGACCGGAGACCCAGTACTTC.